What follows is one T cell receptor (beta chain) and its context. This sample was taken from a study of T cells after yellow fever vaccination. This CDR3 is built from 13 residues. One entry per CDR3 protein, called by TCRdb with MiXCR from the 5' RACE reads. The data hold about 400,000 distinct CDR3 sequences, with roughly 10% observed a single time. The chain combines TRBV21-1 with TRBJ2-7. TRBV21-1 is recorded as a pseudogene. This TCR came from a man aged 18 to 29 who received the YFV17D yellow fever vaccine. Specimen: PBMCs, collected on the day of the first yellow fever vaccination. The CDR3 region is CASSKVPASEQYF. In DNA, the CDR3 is TGTGCCAGCAGCAAAGTCCCAGCCAGCGAGCAGTACTTC.